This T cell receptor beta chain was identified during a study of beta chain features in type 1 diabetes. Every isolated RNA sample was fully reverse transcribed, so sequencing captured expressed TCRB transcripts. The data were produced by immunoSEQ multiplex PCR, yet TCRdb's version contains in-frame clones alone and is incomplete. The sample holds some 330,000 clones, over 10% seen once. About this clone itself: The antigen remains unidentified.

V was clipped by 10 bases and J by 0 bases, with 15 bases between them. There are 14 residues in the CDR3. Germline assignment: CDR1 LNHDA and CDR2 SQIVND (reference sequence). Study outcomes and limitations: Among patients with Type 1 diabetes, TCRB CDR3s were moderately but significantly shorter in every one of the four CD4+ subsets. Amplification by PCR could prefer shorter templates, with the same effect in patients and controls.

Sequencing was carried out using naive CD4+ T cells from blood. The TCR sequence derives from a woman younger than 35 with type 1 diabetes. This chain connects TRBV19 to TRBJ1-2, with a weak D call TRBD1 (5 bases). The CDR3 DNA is TGTGCCACCGGGCGGGGGACTCCTAACTATGGCTACACCTTC. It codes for CATGRGTPNYGYTF.